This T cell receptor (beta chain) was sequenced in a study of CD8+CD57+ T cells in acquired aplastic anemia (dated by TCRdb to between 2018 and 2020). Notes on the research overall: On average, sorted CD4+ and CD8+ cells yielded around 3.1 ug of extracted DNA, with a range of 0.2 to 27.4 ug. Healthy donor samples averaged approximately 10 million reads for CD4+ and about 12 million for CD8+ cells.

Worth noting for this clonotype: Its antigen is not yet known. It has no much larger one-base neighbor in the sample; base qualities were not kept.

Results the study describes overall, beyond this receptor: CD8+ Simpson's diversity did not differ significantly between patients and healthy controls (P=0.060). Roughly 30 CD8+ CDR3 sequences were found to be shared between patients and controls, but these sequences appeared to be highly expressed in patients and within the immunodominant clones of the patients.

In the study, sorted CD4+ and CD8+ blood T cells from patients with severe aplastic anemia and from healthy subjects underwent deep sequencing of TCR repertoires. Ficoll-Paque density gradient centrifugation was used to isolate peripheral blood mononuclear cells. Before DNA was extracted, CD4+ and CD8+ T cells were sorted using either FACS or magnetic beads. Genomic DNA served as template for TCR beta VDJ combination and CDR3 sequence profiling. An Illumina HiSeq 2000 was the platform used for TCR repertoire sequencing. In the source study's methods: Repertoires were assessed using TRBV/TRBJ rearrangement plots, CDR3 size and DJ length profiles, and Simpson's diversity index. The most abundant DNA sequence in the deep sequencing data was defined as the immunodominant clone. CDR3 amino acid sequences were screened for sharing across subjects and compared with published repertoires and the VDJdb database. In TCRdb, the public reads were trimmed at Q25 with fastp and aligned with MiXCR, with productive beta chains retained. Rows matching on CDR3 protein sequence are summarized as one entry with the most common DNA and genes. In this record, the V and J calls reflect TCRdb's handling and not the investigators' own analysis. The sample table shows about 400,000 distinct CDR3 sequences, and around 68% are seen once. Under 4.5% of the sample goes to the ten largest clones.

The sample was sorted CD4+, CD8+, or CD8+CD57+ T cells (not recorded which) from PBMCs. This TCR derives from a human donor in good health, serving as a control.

The CDR3 amino acid sequence is: CASSLVGPEQYF. The nucleotides are TGTGCCAGCAGCTTGGTGGGCCCCGAGCAGTACTTC. The chain employs TRBV5-5 and TRBJ2-7, with the D gene not clear enough to name. CDR1 and CDR2 (SGHKS, YYEKEE) derive from the germline V gene (reference sequence). From its cysteine to its phenylalanine, the CDR3 spans 12 amino acids. The entry retains the CDR3 DNA only, 36 bases that are in frame from base 1. V is shortened by 0 bases, J by 6 bases, and the region joining them spans 7 bases.